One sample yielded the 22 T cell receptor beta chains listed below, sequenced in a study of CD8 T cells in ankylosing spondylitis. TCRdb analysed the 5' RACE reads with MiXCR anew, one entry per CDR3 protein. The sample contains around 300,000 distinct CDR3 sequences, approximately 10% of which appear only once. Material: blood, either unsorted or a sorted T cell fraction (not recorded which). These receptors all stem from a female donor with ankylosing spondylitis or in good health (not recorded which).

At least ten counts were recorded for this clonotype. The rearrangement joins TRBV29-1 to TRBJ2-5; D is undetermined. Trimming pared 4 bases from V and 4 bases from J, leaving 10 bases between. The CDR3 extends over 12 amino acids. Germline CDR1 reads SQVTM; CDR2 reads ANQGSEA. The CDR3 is CSVVGRGETQYF. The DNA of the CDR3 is TGCAGCGTTGTAGGCAGAGGAGAGACCCAGTACTTC.

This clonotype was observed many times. The CDR3 sequence: CASSFPPGRRNYGYTF. The CDR3 DNA sequence: TGTGCCAGCAGCTTCCCTCCAGGGCGAAGGAACTATGGCTACACCTTC. The chain uses TRBV5-6 and TRBJ1-2, with a weak D call TRBD1 (5 bases). The CDR3 has 16 amino acids. V lost 2 bases, J lost 2 bases, and 16 bases lay in between. Per germline, CDR1 SGHDT and CDR2 YYEEEE.

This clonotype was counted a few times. DNA for the CDR3: TGTGCCTGGAGGGAGGGGGCAGGACCACTCTCCTACGAGCAGTACTTC. It codes for CAWREGAGPLSYEQYF. J is TRBJ2-7 and V is TRBV30, with TRBD1 as a possible D gene (7 bases). There are 16 residues in the CDR3. Germline CDR1 and CDR2: GTSNPN and SVGIG (reference sequence). Between the trimmed V and J ends, which lost 3 bases and 0 bases, there was a span of 18 bases.

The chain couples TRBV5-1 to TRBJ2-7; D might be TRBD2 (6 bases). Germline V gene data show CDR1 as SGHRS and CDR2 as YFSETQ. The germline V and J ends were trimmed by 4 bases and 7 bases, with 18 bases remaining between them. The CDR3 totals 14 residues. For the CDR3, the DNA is TGCGCCAGCAGCCTGGGGGGAGGACGAGGTGAGCAGTACTTC. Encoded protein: CASSLGGGRGEQYF. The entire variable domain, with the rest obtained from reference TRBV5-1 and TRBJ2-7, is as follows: KAGVTQTPRYLIKTRGQQVTLSCSPISGHRSVSWYQQTPGQGLQFLFEYFSETQRNKGNFPGRFSGRQFSNSRSEMNVSTLELGDSALYLCASSLGGGRGEQYFGPGTRLTVT.

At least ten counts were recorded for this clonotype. CDR3 sequence: CAISRDRGISSYEQYF. CDR3 in DNA: TGTGCCATCAGCCGGGACAGGGGAATCAGCTCCTACGAGCAGTACTTC. This rearrangement joins TRBV10-3 to TRBJ2-7; 10 bases fit TRBD1. The germline gives CDR1 ENHRY, CDR2 SYGVKD. V lost 6 bases and J lost 0; bases outside the gene matches: 8. The CDR3 contains 16 residues.

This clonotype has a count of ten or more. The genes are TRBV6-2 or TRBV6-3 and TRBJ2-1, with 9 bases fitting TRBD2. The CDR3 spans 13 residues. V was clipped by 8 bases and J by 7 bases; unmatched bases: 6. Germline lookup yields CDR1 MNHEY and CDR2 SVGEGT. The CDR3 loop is CASGSGRKNEQFF. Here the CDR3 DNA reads TGTGCCAGCGGCAGCGGGAGGAAGAATGAGCAGTTCTTC.

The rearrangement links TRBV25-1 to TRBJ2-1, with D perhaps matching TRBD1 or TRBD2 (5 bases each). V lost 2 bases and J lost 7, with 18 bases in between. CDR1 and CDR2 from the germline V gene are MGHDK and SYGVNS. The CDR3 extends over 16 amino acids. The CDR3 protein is CASSEPAGTYLNEQFF. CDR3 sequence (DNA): TGTGCCAGCAGTGAACCGGCCGGGACCTACCTAAATGAGCAGTTCTTC.

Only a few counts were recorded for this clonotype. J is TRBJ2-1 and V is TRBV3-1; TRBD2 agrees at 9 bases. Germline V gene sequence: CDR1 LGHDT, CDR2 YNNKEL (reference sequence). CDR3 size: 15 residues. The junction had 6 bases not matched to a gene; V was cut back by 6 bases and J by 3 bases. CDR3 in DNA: TGTGCCAGCAGGCCGAGCGGGGGGAGCTACAATGAGCAGTTCTTC. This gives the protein CASRPSGGSYNEQFF.

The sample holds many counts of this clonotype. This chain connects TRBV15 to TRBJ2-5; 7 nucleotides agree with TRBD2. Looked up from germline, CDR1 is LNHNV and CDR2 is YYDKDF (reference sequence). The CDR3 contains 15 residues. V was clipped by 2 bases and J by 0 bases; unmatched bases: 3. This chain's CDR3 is CATSRSREDQETQYF. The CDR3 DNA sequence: TGTGCCACCAGCAGATCCCGGGAGGACCAAGAGACCCAGTACTTC.

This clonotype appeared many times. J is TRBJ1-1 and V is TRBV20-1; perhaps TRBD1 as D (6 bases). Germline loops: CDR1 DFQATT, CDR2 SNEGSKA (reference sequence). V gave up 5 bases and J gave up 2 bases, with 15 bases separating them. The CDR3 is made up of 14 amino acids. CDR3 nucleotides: TGCAGTGCTGGGGGGAAACAGGGTAACACTGAAGCTTTCTTT. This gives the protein CSAGGKQGNTEAFF.

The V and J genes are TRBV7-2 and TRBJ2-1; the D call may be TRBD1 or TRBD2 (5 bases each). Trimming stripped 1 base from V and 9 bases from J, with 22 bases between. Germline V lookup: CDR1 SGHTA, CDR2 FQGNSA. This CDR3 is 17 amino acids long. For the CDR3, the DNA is TGTGCCAGCAGCTTAGTAGCAGGGACGGAAAGAGGAGGTGAGCAGTTCTTC. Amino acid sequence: CASSLVAGTERGGEQFF.

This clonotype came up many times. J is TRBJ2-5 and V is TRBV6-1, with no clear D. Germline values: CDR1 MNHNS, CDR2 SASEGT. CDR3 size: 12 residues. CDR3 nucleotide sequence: TGTGCGATACTGACGGACCAAGAGACCCAGTACTTC. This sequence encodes CAILTDQETQYF.

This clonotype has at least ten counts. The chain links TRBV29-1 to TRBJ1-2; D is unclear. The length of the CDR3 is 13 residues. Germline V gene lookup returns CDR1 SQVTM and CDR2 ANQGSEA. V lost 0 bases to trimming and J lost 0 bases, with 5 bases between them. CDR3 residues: CSVEELANYGYTF. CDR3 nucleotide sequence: TGCAGCGTTGAAGAGTTAGCTAACTATGGCTACACCTTC.

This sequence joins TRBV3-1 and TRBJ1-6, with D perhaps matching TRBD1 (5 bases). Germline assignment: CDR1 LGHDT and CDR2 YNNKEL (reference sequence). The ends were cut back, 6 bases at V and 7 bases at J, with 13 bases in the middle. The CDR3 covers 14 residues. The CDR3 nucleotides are TGTGCCAGCAGTGGGGACCTTAACAATTCACCCCTCCACTTT. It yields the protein CASSGDLNNSPLHF.

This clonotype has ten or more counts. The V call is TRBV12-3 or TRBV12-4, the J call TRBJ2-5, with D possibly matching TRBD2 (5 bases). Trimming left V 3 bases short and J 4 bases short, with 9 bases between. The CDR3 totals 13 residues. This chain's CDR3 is CASSFSGLETQYF. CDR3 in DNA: TGTGCCAGCAGTTTCTCGGGGTTAGAGACCCAGTACTTC.

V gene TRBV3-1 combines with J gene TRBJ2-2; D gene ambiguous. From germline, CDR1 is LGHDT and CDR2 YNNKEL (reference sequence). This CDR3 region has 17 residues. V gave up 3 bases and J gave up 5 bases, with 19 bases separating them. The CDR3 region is CASSQDIRIGVTGELFF. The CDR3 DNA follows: TGTGCCAGCAGCCAGGATATCAGGATTGGGGTGACCGGGGAGCTGTTTTTT.

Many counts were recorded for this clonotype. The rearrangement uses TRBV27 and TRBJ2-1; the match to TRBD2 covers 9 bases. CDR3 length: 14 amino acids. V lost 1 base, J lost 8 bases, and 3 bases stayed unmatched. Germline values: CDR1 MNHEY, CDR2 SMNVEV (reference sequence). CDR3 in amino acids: CASSLWREGDEQFF. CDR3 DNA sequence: TGTGCCAGCAGTTTATGGCGGGAGGGCGATGAGCAGTTCTTC.

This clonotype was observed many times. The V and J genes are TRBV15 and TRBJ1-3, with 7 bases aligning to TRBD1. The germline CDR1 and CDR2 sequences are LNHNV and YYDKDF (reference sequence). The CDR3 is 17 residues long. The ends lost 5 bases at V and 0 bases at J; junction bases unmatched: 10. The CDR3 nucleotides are TGTGCCACCAGCGGGACGGACAGGCCACGCTCTGGAAACACCATATATTTT. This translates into CATSGTDRPRSGNTIYF.

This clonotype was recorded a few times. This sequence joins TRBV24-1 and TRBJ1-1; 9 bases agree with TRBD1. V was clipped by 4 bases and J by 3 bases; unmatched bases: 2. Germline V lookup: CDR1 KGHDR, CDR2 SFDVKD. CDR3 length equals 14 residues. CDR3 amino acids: CATSETGGHTEAFF. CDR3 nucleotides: TGTGCCACCAGTGAAACAGGGGGCCACACTGAAGCTTTCTTT.

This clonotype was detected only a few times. In DNA, the CDR3 is TGTGCCAGCATAGGAGGCTCGACTAAGACCCAGTACTTC. This gives the protein CASIGGSTKTQYF. The chain is built from TRBV6-1 and TRBJ2-5; D is possibly TRBD2 (5 bases). Germline V gives CDR1 MNHNS, CDR2 SASEGT. CDR3 length equals 13 residues. Trimming left V 7 bases short and J 6 bases short, with 15 bases between.

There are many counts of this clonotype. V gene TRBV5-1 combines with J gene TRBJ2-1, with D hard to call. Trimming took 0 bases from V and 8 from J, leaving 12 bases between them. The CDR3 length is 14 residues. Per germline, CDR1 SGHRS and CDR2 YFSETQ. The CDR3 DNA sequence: TGCGCCAGCAGCTTGGAACCCTTCTTGGATGAGCAGTTCTTC. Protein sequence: CASSLEPFLDEQFF.

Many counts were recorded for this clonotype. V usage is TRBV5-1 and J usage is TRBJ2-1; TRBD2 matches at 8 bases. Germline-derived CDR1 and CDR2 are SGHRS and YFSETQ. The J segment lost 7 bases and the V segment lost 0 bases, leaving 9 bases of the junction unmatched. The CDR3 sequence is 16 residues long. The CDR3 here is CASSLGAGDNRNEQFF. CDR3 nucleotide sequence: TGCGCCAGCAGCTTGGGAGCGGGAGATAACCGGAATGAGCAGTTCTTC.